The 4 T cell receptor beta chains presented below share a single source sample, sequenced in a study of blood T cell repertoires in COVID-19. TCRdb's table, derived via immunoSEQ multiplex PCR, lists solely in-frame clones and lacks some. The sample includes fewer than 400,000 clones, under 90% of them seen just once. The sample consisted of peripheral blood. The receptors were sampled from a woman aged 25 to 39 with COVID-19, enrolled during active disease.

The rearrangement joins TRBV5-1 to TRBJ2-5, with TRBD1 identical over 10 bases. V was pared by 4 bases and J by 3 bases, with 6 bases of the junction left unmatched. Germline CDR1 and CDR2: SGHRS and YFSETQ. The CDR3 length is 15 residues. The CDR3 DNA follows: TGCGCCAGCAGCGCCCAAGGGACAGGGGAAGAGACCCAGTACTTC. Translated, it gives CASSAQGTGEETQYF.

V is TRBV7-9 and J is TRBJ2-7; TRBD2 agrees at 8 bases. There are 16 residues in the CDR3. From germline, CDR1 is SEHNR and CDR2 FQNEAQ (reference sequence). J was trimmed by 2 bases and V by 5 bases; bases with no gene match: 11. The CDR3 reads CASSHSGTRSTYEQYF. The CDR3 coding sequence is TGTGCCAGCAGCCACTCCGGGACTAGAAGTACCTACGAGCAGTACTTC.

The chain has TRBV20-1 and TRBJ2-7; D might be TRBD1 (6 bases). This CDR3 spans 13 amino acids. Germline V CDR1 and CDR2: DFQATT, SNEGSKA (reference sequence). V lost 3 bases and J lost 6, with 15 bases in between. The CDR3 spells CSASVQGITEQYF. The CDR3 DNA reads TGCAGTGCTAGTGTGCAGGGGATAACCGAGCAGTACTTC.

The genes are TRBV10-3 and TRBJ1-5; D is undetermined. The CDR3 length is 14 residues. V gave up 3 bases and J gave up 5 bases, with 11 bases separating them. CDR1 and CDR2 (germline): ENHRY, SYGVKD. CDR3 region: CAISEGWGDQPQHF. In nucleotides, the CDR3 is TGTGCCATCAGTGAAGGTTGGGGAGATCAGCCCCAGCATTTT.